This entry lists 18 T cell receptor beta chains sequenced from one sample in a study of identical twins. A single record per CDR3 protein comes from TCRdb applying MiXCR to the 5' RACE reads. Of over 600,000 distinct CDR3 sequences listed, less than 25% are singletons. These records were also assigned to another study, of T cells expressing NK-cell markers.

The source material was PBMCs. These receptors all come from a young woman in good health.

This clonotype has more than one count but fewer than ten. DNA for the CDR3: TGTGCCAGCAGCTGGCAGGCAGCTGGAAACACCATATATTTT. This codes for CASSWQAAGNTIYF. The chain combines TRBV21-1 with TRBJ1-3. TRBV21-1 is designated a pseudogene. The CDR3 consists of 14 residues.

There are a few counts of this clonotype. The CDR3 region is CASSGQGRHEQYF. CDR3 coding DNA: TGTGCCAGCAGCGGACAGGGTCGACACGAGCAGTACTTC. V usage is TRBV9 and J usage is TRBJ2-7; 7 nucleotides align to TRBD1. The CDR3 spans 13 residues. V trimming: 3 bases; J trimming: 5 bases; junction bases outside the gene matches: 5. The germline V gene has CDR1 SGDLS and CDR2 YYNGEE. The variable domain in full, completed from reference TRBV9 and TRBJ2-7, reads DSGVTQTPKHLITATGQRVTLRCSPRSGDLSVYWYQQSLDQGLQFLIQYYNGEERAKGNILERFSAQQFPDLHSELNLSSLELGDSALYFCASSGQGRHEQYFGPGTRLTVT.

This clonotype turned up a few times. In DNA form, the CDR3 reads TGTGCCAGCAGCCAACGGCGGGGGGAAAGGCCTAATTCACCCCTCCACTTT. It encodes CASSQRRGERPNSPLHF. The chain has TRBV7-2 and TRBJ1-6, with D perhaps TRBD1 (5 bases). The CDR3 spans 17 residues. Trimming cost V 5 bases and J 6 bases, with 20 bases left between them. Germline V gene data show CDR1 as SGHTA and CDR2 as FQGNSA.

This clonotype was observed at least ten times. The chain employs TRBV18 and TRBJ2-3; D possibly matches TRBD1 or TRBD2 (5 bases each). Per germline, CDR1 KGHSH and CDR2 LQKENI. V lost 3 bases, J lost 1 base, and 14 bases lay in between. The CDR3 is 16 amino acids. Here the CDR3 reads CASSPVGAGRTDTQYF. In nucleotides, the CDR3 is TGTGCCAGCTCACCTGTGGGAGCAGGGCGCACAGATACGCAGTATTTT.

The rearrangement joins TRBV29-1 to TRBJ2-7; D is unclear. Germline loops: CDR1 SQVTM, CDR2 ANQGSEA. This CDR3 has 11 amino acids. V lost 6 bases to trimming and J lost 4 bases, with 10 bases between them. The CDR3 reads CSVRVGYEQYF. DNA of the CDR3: TGCAGCGTCCGGGTTGGGTACGAGCAGTACTTC.

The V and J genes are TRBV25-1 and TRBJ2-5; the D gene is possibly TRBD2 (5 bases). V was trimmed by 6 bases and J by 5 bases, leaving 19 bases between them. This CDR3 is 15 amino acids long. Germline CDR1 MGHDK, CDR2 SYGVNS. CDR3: CASSGGRLVLETQYF. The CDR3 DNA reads TGTGCCAGCAGCGGCGGGCGGTTAGTTTTGGAGACCCAGTACTTC.

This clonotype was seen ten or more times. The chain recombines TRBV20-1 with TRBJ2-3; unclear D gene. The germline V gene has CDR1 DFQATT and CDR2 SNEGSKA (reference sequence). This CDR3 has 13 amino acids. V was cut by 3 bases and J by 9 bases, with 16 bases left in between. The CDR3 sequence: CSASPQDSLTQYF. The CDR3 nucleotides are TGCAGTGCTAGTCCCCAGGATTCCCTCACGCAGTATTTT.

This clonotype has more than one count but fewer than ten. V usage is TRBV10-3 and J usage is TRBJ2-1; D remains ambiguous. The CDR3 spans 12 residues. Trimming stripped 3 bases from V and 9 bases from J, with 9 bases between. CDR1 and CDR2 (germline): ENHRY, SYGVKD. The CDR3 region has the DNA TGTGCCATCAGTGAACCTAAAACTGAGCAGTTCTTC. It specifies CAISEPKTEQFF.

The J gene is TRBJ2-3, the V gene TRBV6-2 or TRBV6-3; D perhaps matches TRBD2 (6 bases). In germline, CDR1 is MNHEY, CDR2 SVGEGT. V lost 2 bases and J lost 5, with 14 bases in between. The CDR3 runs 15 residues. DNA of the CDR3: TGTGCCAGCAGTTACCGTCGTCCGGAGGGAGATACGCAGTATTTT. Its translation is CASSYRRPEGDTQYF.

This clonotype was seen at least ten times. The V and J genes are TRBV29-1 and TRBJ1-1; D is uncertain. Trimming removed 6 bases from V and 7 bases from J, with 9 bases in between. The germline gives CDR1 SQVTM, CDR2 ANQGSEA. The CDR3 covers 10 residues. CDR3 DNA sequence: TGCAGCGTGGGTGGCGGTGAAGCTTTCTTT. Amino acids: CSVGGGEAFF.

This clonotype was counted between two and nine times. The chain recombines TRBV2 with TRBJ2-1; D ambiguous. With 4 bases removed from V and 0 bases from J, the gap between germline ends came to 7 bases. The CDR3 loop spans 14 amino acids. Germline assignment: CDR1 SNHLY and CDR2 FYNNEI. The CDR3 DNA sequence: TGTGCCAGCAGTGTACGGGTCTCCTACAATGAGCAGTTCTTC. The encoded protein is CASSVRVSYNEQFF.

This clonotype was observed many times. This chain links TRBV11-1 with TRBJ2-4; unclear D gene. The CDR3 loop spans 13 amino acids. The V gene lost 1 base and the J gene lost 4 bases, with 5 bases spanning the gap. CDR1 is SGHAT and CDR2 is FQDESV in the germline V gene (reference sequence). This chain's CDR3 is CASSLDPKNIQYF. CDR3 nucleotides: TGTGCCAGCAGCTTAGACCCTAAAAACATTCAGTACTTC.

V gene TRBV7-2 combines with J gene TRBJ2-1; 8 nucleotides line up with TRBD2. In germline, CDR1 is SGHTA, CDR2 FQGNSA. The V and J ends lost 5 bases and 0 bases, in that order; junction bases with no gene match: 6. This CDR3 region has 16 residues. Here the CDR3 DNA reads TGTGCCAGCAGCCTACCCGGGACTAGCTCCTACAATGAGCAGTTCTTC. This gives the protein CASSLPGTSSYNEQFF.

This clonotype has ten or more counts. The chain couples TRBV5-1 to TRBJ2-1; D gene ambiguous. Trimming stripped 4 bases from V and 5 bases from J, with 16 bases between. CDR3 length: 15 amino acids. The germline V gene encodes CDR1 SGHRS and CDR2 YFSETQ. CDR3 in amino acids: CASSTQALGDNEQFF. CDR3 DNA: TGCGCCAGCAGCACCCAGGCCCTTGGGGACAATGAGCAGTTCTTC.

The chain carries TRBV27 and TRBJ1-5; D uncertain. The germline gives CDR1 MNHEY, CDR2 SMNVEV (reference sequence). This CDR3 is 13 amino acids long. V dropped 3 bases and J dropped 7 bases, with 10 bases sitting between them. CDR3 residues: CASSFGVKQPQHF. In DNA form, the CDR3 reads TGTGCCAGCAGTTTTGGGGTGAAGCAGCCCCAGCATTTT.

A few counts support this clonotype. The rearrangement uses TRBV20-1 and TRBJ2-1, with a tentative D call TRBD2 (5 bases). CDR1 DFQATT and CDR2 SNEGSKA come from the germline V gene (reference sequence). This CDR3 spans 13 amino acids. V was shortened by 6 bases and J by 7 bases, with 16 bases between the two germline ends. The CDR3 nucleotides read TGCAGTGCCCTAAAACTAGTTCAGAATGAGCAGTTCTTC. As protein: CSALKLVQNEQFF.

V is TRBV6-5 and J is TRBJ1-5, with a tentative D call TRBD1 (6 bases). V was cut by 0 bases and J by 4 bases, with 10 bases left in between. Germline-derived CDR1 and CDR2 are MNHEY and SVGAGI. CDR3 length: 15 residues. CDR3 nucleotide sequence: TGTGCCAGCAGTTACTCCGGACAGTTTAATCAGCCCCAGCATTTT. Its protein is CASSYSGQFNQPQHF.

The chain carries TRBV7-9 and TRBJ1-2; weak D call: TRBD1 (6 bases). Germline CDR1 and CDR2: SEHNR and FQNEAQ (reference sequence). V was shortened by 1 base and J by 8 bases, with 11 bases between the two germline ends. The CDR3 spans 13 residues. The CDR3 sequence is CASSLESGDGYTF. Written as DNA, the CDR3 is TGTGCCAGCAGCTTAGAATCAGGGGACGGCTACACCTTC.